These 24 T cell receptor beta chains were sequenced from one sample in a study of blood T cell repertoires in COVID-19. Sequencing was performed with immunoSEQ multiplex PCR; in TCRdb, only in-frame clones are kept and a portion is missing. The sample lists about 130,000 clones, 84% seen once, with around 12% in the top ten. The source material was peripheral blood. Receptors originate from a woman younger than 45 who had recovered from COVID-19.

This clone was seen a handful of times. This chain connects TRBV3-1 (or the pseudogene TRBV3-2) to TRBJ1-6; D is uncertain. Germline V gene lookup returns CDR1 LGHDT and CDR2 YNNKEL (reference sequence). Trimming removed 3 bases from V and 5 bases from J, with 8 bases in between. The CDR3 loop spans 14 amino acids. DNA of the CDR3: TGTGCCAGCAGCCAGAGTATTAATAATTCACCCCTCCACTTT. Translation gives CASSQSINNSPLHF.

The gene calls are TRBV2 and TRBJ1-6, with no clear D. The CDR3 is 14 amino acids. The germline gives CDR1 SNHLY, CDR2 FYNNEI. The ends were cut back, 7 bases at V and 8 bases at J, with 15 bases in the middle. CDR3 amino acids: CASNPLSLDSPLHF. The CDR3 DNA is TGTGCCAGCAACCCCTTGAGTTTGGATTCACCCCTCCACTTT.

In this sample, this clone turned up once. The rearrangement links TRBV11-2 to TRBJ1-2; 7 bases line up with TRBD1. Germline CDR1 is SGHAT and CDR2 is FQNNGV. This CDR3 has 15 residues. Trimming at V came to 0 bases and at J to 4 bases, leaving 5 bases not matched to a gene. The CDR3 DNA reads as TGTGCCAGCAGCTTAGAGATTCAGGGGGGCTATGGCTACACCTTC. Translation gives CASSLEIQGGYGYTF.

The J gene is TRBJ2-1, the V gene TRBV10-2; TRBD2 might be the D (6 bases). The germline gives CDR1 WSHSY, CDR2 SAAADI. V lost 6 bases, J lost 6 bases, and 12 bases lay in between. The CDR3 has 13 residues. As DNA, the CDR3 is TGCGCCAGCAGCCCACTGGGAGGCAATGAGCAGTTCTTC. As protein: CASSPLGGNEQFF.

In this sample, this clone turned up once. This chain joins TRBV15 and TRBJ2-1; TRBD2 might be the D (6 bases). CDR1 and CDR2 from the germline V gene are LNHNV and YYDKDF (reference sequence). V lost 2 bases and J 3 bases, leaving 11 bases between the germline ends. This CDR3 region has 15 residues. The CDR3 spells CATSRIRGSYNEQFF. The CDR3 region has the DNA TGTGCCACCAGCAGAATTCGGGGGAGCTACAATGAGCAGTTCTTC.

CDR3 nucleotide sequence: TGTGCCAGCAGTACCATGAGGGACTCACAAGAGACCCAGTACTTC. This gives the protein CASSTMRDSQETQYF. The V gene is TRBV28, the J gene TRBJ2-5, with D tentatively TRBD2 (6 bases). The V gene lost 5 bases and the J gene lost 2 bases, with 15 bases spanning the gap. This CDR3 has 15 amino acids. Looked up from germline, CDR1 is MDHEN and CDR2 is SYDVKM.

The genes are TRBV5-6 and TRBJ1-1; 8 bases agree with TRBD1. CDR1 and CDR2 from the germline V gene are SGHDT and YYEEEE. V dropped 2 bases and J dropped 4; count of bases not matched to a gene: 10. This CDR3 is 16 amino acids long. CDR3 bases: TGTGCCAGCAGCTTATTAGGTGGACAGGGTTCCACTGAAGCTTTCTTT. Its protein product is CASSLLGGQGSTEAFF.

V is TRBV6-5 and J is TRBJ2-5; 10 bases are a match to TRBD2. The CDR3 loop spans 15 amino acids. The V and J ends lost 6 bases and 2 bases, in that order; junction bases with no gene match: 6. The V gene's germline CDR1 is MNHEY and CDR2 SVGAGI. CDR3 nucleotides: TGTGCCAGCAGCCTAAGCGGGGGGGGTCAAGAGACCCAGTACTTC. It is translated as CASSLSGGGQETQYF.

The chain is built from TRBV7-2 and TRBJ1-5; no reliable D call. Trimming stripped 5 bases from V and 0 bases from J, with 8 bases between. Germline CDR1 is SGHTA and CDR2 is FQGNSA. The CDR3 is 14 residues long. DNA for the CDR3: TGTGCCAGCAGCGAGAGGAATAGCAATCAGCCCCAGCATTTT. It codes for CASSERNSNQPQHF. The variable domain in full, completed from reference TRBV7-2 and TRBJ1-5, reads GAGVSQSPSNKVTEKGKDVELRCDPISGHTALYWYRQSLGQGLEFLIYFQGNSAPDKSGLPSDRFSAERTGGSVSTLTIQRTQQEDSAVYLCASSERNSNQPQHFGDGTRLSIL.

The CDR3: CASSLGTGVGETQYF. The DNA for the CDR3 is TGTGCCAGCAGCCTCGGGACAGGGGTGGGAGAGACCCAGTACTTC. V gene TRBV7-9 combines with J gene TRBJ2-5; TRBD1 aligns across 10 bases. V dropped 5 bases and J dropped 4; count of bases not matched to a gene: 7. Germline V gives CDR1 SEHNR, CDR2 FQNEAQ (reference sequence). CDR3 length: 15 amino acids.

The chain couples TRBV6-2 or TRBV6-3 to TRBJ2-7; tentative D call: TRBD2 (6 bases). The CDR3 is made up of 15 amino acids. V was cut by 0 bases and J by 3 bases, with 12 bases left in between. The V gene's germline CDR1 is MNHEY and CDR2 SVGEGT. CDR3 nucleotides: TGTGCCAGCAGTTACTCCTATACTAGCAGCTACGAGCAGTACTTC. Amino acids: CASSYSYTSSYEQYF.

This clone has only one observation. The chain couples TRBV9 to TRBJ1-2; perhaps TRBD1 as D (6 bases). CDR3 length: 14 residues. Germline V gives CDR1 SGDLS, CDR2 YYNGEE. Trimming took off 4 bases at V and 8 bases at J, with 18 bases between the two ends. CDR3: CASSPHPGTSGYTF. The CDR3 bases are TGTGCCAGCAGCCCTCATCCGGGGACAAGCGGCTACACCTTC.

About this clone itself: The same CDR3 can be traced to other DNA sequences in this sample. CDR3 residues: CASSVGQVNEQFF. The CDR3 DNA reads as TGTGCCAGCAGCGTAGGGCAGGTCAATGAGCAGTTCTTC. The rearrangement links TRBV9 to TRBJ2-1; no clear D. The germline CDR1 and CDR2 sequences are SGDLS and YYNGEE. The length of the CDR3 is 13 residues. V was cut by 0 bases and J by 6 bases, with 7 bases left in between.

This clone showed up just once. The chain couples TRBV9 to TRBJ2-5, with D perhaps TRBD2 (6 bases). This CDR3 comprises 14 residues. V was clipped by 4 bases and J by 5 bases, with 15 bases between them. The germline V gene encodes CDR1 SGDLS and CDR2 YYNGEE. CDR3 region: CASSLLAGTETQYF. The CDR3 nucleotides are TGTGCCAGCAGCCTCCTCGCGGGAACGGAGACCCAGTACTTC.

This clone came up once. The chain combines TRBV4-1 with TRBJ2-3, with D maybe TRBD2 (6 bases). V was pared by 0 bases and J by 0 bases, with 16 bases between. The CDR3 spans 18 residues. CDR1 and CDR2 (germline): MGHRA, YSYEKL. The CDR3 DNA reads TGCGCCAGCAGCCAAGAAAGGGGACGGGGGTCTAGCACAGATACGCAGTATTTT. Protein sequence: CASSQERGRGSSTDTQYF.

This clone was observed a single time. The chain employs TRBV4-2 and TRBJ2-5; 7 bases match TRBD2. This CDR3 is built from 17 residues. V was pared by 4 bases and J by 5 bases, with 16 bases of the junction left unmatched. Germline CDR1 and CDR2: LGHNA and YNFKEQ. Here the CDR3 DNA reads TGTGCCAGCAGCCCCGGGGGGAGCGGTGGGGTCGGGGAGACCCAGTACTTC. Translating gives CASSPGGSGGVGETQYF.

The gene calls are TRBV7-8 and TRBJ2-1; TRBD1 matches 9 bases. The CDR3 extends over 15 amino acids. CDR1 and CDR2 from the germline V gene are SGHVS and FQNEAQ. J was trimmed by 4 bases and V by 7 bases; bases with no gene match: 8. In DNA form, the CDR3 reads TGTGCCAGCACCGTCGCGGGACAGGGATACAATGAGCAGTTCTTC. Residues: CASTVAGQGYNEQFF.

The genes are TRBV29-1 and TRBJ1-5, with D possibly being TRBD1 (6 bases). CDR3 length: 16 residues. The germline V gene encodes CDR1 SQVTM and CDR2 ANQGSEA. Between the trimmed V and J ends, which lost 6 bases and 0 bases, there was a span of 18 bases. CDR3 sequence reads: CSVKLGGQLSNQPQHF. DNA of the CDR3: TGCAGCGTCAAATTGGGGGGGCAGCTTAGCAATCAGCCCCAGCATTTT.

The rearrangement uses TRBV5-1 and TRBJ2-2; 9 bases map to TRBD1. The germline V gene has CDR1 SGHRS and CDR2 YFSETQ. CDR3 size: 15 residues. Trimming cost V 3 bases and J 7 bases; bases outside gene matches: 7. CDR3 coding DNA: TGCGCCAGCAGCTCGAGACAGGGGGACATCGGGGAGCTGTTTTTT. It is translated as CASSSRQGDIGELFF. The complete variable domain, with remaining parts taken from reference TRBV5-1 and TRBJ2-2, reads KAGVTQTPRYLIKTRGQQVTLSCSPISGHRSVSWYQQTPGQGLQFLFEYFSETQRNKGNFPGRFSGRQFSNSRSEMNVSTLELGDSALYLCASSSRQGDIGELFFGEGSRLTVL.

This clone occurred once. The V and J genes are TRBV28 and TRBJ2-3; 11 bases match TRBD2. CDR1 is MDHEN and CDR2 is SYDVKM in the germline V gene. After removal of 5 bases from V and 3 bases from J, the junction contained 13 bases not matched to a gene. This CDR3 has 18 amino acids. CDR3: CASSEVVLAGEWTDTQYF. CDR3 DNA sequence: TGTGCCAGCAGTGAGGTGGTACTAGCGGGAGAGTGGACAGATACGCAGTATTTT.

The rearrangement links TRBV19 to TRBJ1-4, with a possible D match to TRBD1 (5 bases). V lost 7 bases, J lost 12 bases, and 21 bases lay in between. Germline loops: CDR1 LNHDA, CDR2 SQIVND (reference sequence). This CDR3 is built from 14 residues. The DNA for the CDR3 is TGTGCCAGTATCTCTGGGACTGAGGATGGTCAACTGTTTTTT. Translating it yields CASISGTEDGQLFF.

The rearrangement uses TRBV29-1 and TRBJ2-5, with 7 bases matching TRBD1. Germline CDR1 is SQVTM and CDR2 is ANQGSEA. V was pared by 3 bases and J by 4 bases, with 2 bases of the junction left unmatched. The CDR3 consists of 12 residues. The CDR3 region is CSVDRGRETQYF. The CDR3 nucleotides read TGCAGCGTTGACAGGGGGAGAGAGACCCAGTACTTC.

V and J are TRBV2 and TRBJ2-1; 9 nucleotides line up with TRBD2. Germline V CDR1 and CDR2: SNHLY, FYNNEI. V shed 1 base and J 1 base; nucleotides not matched to a gene: 5. The CDR3 length is 17 residues. The CDR3: CASSEVSGSFSYNEQFF. CDR3 in DNA: TGTGCCAGCAGTGAAGTTAGCGGGAGTTTTTCCTACAATGAGCAGTTCTTC.

The J gene is TRBJ2-5, the V gene TRBV3-1 (or the pseudogene TRBV3-2), with 12 bases identical to TRBD2. This CDR3 spans 17 amino acids. Looked up from germline, CDR1 is LGHDT and CDR2 is YNNKEL (reference sequence). Trimming cost V 2 bases and J 3 bases; bases outside gene matches: 7. The CDR3 here is CASSQLTSGGSEETQYF. CDR3 DNA: TGTGCCAGCAGCCAACTGACTAGCGGGGGCTCGGAAGAGACCCAGTACTTC.